A single sample gave rise to the 21 T cell receptor beta chains below, sequenced in a study of cytomegalovirus exposure and HLA in healthy donors. The PCR had 60 Vbeta and 13 Jbeta primers. Only in-frame clones appear in the TCRdb table, and some are missing; sequencing was by immunoSEQ multiplex PCR. The sample consists of just under 250,000 clones, 82% of them appearing once. Sequenced: PBMCs. Receptors originate from a woman between 40 and 55 years old in good health and CMV-seropositive.

The CDR3 DNA is TGTGCCTGGAGCCAATGGGACAGGGTGACAGATACGCAGTATTTT. Amino acid sequence: CAWSQWDRVTDTQYF. The chain joins TRBV30 to TRBJ2-3; 9 bases map to TRBD1. The CDR3 length is 15 residues. Germline CDR1 reads GTSNPN; CDR2 reads SVGIG (reference sequence). V was pared by 3 bases and J by 3 bases, with 7 bases of the junction left unmatched.

The V call is TRBV7-9, the J call TRBJ1-4; D not certain. Germline V gives CDR1 SEHNR, CDR2 FQNEAQ (reference sequence). The CDR3 length is 15 residues. The V and J ends lost 5 bases and 2 bases respectively, with 12 bases between them. CDR3 loop: CASSLEAATNEKLFF. CDR3 DNA: TGTGCCAGCAGCCTTGAAGCGGCGACTAATGAAAAACTGTTTTTT.

This rearrangement joins TRBV7-2 to TRBJ1-6; no clear D gene. The CDR3 totals 12 residues. V was cut by 4 bases and J by 5 bases, with 3 bases left in between. Germline loops: CDR1 SGHTA, CDR2 FQGNSA. The CDR3: CASSSDNSPLHF. In DNA, the CDR3 is TGTGCCAGCAGCTCAGATAATTCACCCCTCCACTTT.

This chain connects TRBV7-9 to TRBJ2-7; the match to TRBD1 covers 10 bases. Germline V gene lookup returns CDR1 SEHNR and CDR2 FQNEAQ (reference sequence). J lost 0 bases, V lost 5 bases, and 7 bases had no gene match. The CDR3 length is 16 residues. The CDR3 coding sequence is TGTGCCAGCAGCAAACGGACAGGGGGGACCTCCTACGAGCAGTACTTC. Its translation: CASSKRTGGTSYEQYF.

This chain connects TRBV5-1 to TRBJ2-5, with D maybe TRBD2 (5 bases). Gene TRBJ2-7 matches the end of the DNA better, so the J call may be wrong. CDR1 is SGHRS, CDR2 YFSETQ, per germline. CDR3 length equals 12 residues. CDR3 bases: TGCGCCAGCAGCCGGGATAACTACGAGCAGTACTTC. Translating gives CASSRDNYEQYF.

The V gene is TRBV4-1, the J gene TRBJ1-3; D unclear. V was cut by 1 base and J by 0 bases, with 13 bases left in between. The CDR3 covers 17 residues. The germline V gene has CDR1 MGHRA and CDR2 YSYEKL. CDR3: CASSQVAGSFSGNTIYF. For the CDR3, the DNA is TGCGCCAGCAGCCAAGTTGCGGGGTCCTTCTCTGGAAACACCATATATTTT.

The chain couples TRBV27 to TRBJ2-5; no reliable D call. The CDR3 is made up of 15 amino acids. Trimming took off 0 bases at V and 2 bases at J, with 10 bases between the two ends. CDR1 is MNHEY and CDR2 is SMNVEV in the germline V gene (reference sequence). CDR3 in amino acids: CASSLSTFPQETQYF. The DNA for the CDR3 is TGTGCCAGCAGTTTATCCACATTCCCTCAAGAGACCCAGTACTTC.

This sequence joins TRBV27 and TRBJ1-2, with TRBD1 matching over 9 bases. CDR3 length equals 16 residues. The germline V gene has CDR1 MNHEY and CDR2 SMNVEV (reference sequence). V shed 3 bases, J shed 3 bases, and the junction held 8 bases outside the gene matches. The CDR3 nucleotides are TGTGCCAGCAGTTTCACACAGGGGGCGGTATACTATGGCTACACCTTC. Translating gives CASSFTQGAVYYGYTF.

The rearrangement links TRBV10-3 to TRBJ2-2; D is perhaps TRBD1 (5 bases). The germline V gene encodes CDR1 ENHRY and CDR2 SYGVKD. The V end was cut by 0 bases, the J end by 4 bases, with 12 bases between. The length of the CDR3 is 16 residues. CDR3 protein: CAISESRSGPTGELFF. The CDR3 DNA sequence: TGTGCCATCAGTGAGTCGAGATCAGGGCCCACCGGGGAGCTGTTTTTT.

The chain uses TRBV30 and TRBJ1-4, with D possibly matching TRBD1 (6 bases). Per germline, CDR1 GTSNPN and CDR2 SVGIG (reference sequence). The CDR3 totals 14 residues. Deletions cut 5 bases from V and 5 bases from J, with 15 bases between. Written as DNA, the CDR3 is TGTGCCTGGCAGAGGAGCAGGGGAAATGAAAAACTGTTTTTT. As protein: CAWQRSRGNEKLFF.

The V call is TRBV12-5, the J call TRBJ2-5; TRBD1 might be the D (6 bases). The DNA end is more similar to TRBJ2-7, so the J call may be wrong. CDR1 is LGHNT and CDR2 is FRNRAP in the germline V gene. This CDR3 is built from 15 residues. CDR3 region: CASGLSGALPYEQYF. Written as DNA, the CDR3 is TGTGCTAGTGGTCTCTCAGGGGCGCTCCCCTACGAGCAGTACTTC.

The sample holds one count of this clone. The CDR3 DNA reads as TGTGCCAGCAGTTTAAGGGGCAGTAATCAGCCCCAGCATTTT. Translated, it gives CASSLRGSNQPQHF. The genes are TRBV27 and TRBJ1-5, with a weak D call TRBD1 (5 bases). The V end was cut by 2 bases, the J end by 4 bases, with 9 bases between. Germline V lookup: CDR1 MNHEY, CDR2 SMNVEV (reference sequence). The length of the CDR3 is 14 residues.

The DNA of the CDR3 is TGTGCCAGTAGTATACAGGGTACAGGCAATCAGCCCCAGCATTTT. Residues: CASSIQGTGNQPQHF. The chain recombines TRBV19 with TRBJ1-5; weak D call: TRBD1 (5 bases). V shed 2 bases and J shed 2 bases, with 10 bases lying between them. There are 15 residues in the CDR3. Germline V gene data show CDR1 as LNHDA and CDR2 as SQIVND (reference sequence).

The chain recombines TRBV7-3 with TRBJ2-7; 9 bases fit TRBD1. J lost 2 bases, V lost 2 bases, and 4 bases had no gene match. Germline CDR1 SGHTA, CDR2 FQGTGA. The CDR3 contains 15 residues. DNA of the CDR3: TGTGCCAGCAGCTTAGGACAGGGGACGCCCTACGAGCAGTACTTC. Its protein product is CASSLGQGTPYEQYF.

The chain carries TRBV11-2 and TRBJ1-1, with TRBD1 as a possible D gene (5 bases). The V end was cut by 3 bases, the J end by 1 base, with 9 bases between. Looked up from germline, CDR1 is SGHAT and CDR2 is FQNNGV. The CDR3 extends over 14 amino acids. In DNA, the CDR3 is TGTGCCAGCAGCTTTAGTGGGGCGAACACTGAAGCTTTCTTT. This encodes CASSFSGANTEAFF.

This sequence joins TRBV4-3 and TRBJ2-6; 11 bases align to TRBD1. The germline CDR1 and CDR2 sequences are LGHNA and YSLEER. The V segment lost 4 bases and the J segment 0 bases; nucleotides outside the gene matches: 2. This CDR3 is 17 amino acids long. CDR3 DNA sequence: TGCGCCAGCAGCCCCGGGACAGGGGGCTCTGGGGCCAACGTCCTGACTTTC. Translating it yields CASSPGTGGSGANVLTF.

V is TRBV6-1 and J is TRBJ1-5, with D unresolved. The CDR3 contains 14 residues. Germline CDR1 MNHNS, CDR2 SASEGT. Trimming pared 4 bases from V and 0 bases from J, leaving 7 bases between. This CDR3 is CASSVQDSNQPQHF. CDR3 in DNA: TGTGCCAGCAGTGTACAAGATAGCAATCAGCCCCAGCATTTT.

This clone appeared a few times. The chain has TRBV30 and TRBJ1-1; 8 nucleotides match TRBD1. The germline CDR1 and CDR2 sequences are GTSNPN and SVGIG (reference sequence). V shed 4 bases, J shed 4 bases, and the junction held 11 bases outside the gene matches. CDR3 length: 15 residues. DNA of the CDR3: TGTGCCTGGACCTTACTAACAGGGGGATTCACTGAAGCTTTCTTT. It is translated as CAWTLLTGGFTEAFF.

This clone was seen only once. The chain uses TRBV7-2 and TRBJ2-3; TRBD2 agrees at 8 bases. In germline, CDR1 is SGHTA, CDR2 FQGNSA. Trimming removed 1 base from V and 5 bases from J; junction bases left unmatched: 11. This CDR3 has 17 amino acids. This CDR3 is CASSLGPRGGGLDTQYF. The CDR3 DNA reads as TGTGCCAGCAGCTTAGGCCCCCGGGGGGGCGGCCTAGATACGCAGTATTTT.

This clone came up a few times. This chain joins TRBV11-2 and TRBJ1-2; D unclear. Trimming pared 6 bases from V and 0 bases from J, leaving 17 bases between. Looked up from germline, CDR1 is SGHAT and CDR2 is FQNNGV. The CDR3 spans 16 residues. The CDR3 bases are TGTGCCAGCAGATTTTCAGCGGTTGAGGCTAACTATGGCTACACCTTC. Protein product: CASRFSAVEANYGYTF. The full variable domain, rest sourced from reference TRBV11-2 and TRBJ1-2, is EAGVAQSPRYKIIEKRQSVAFWCNPISGHATLYWYQQILGQGPKLLIQFQNNGVVDDSQLPKDRFSAERLKGVDSTLKIQPAKLEDSAVYLCASRFSAVEANYGYTFGSGTRLTVV.

This chain connects TRBV12-5 to TRBJ2-4; 14 bases are a match to TRBD2. The CDR3 has 20 residues. V shed 0 bases, J shed 0 bases, and the junction held 7 bases outside the gene matches. Germline V gene lookup returns CDR1 LGHNT and CDR2 FRNRAP. The CDR3 here is CASGLVMTSGRVIAKNIQYF. For the CDR3, the DNA is TGTGCTAGTGGTTTGGTTATGACTAGCGGGAGGGTGATAGCCAAAAACATTCAGTACTTC.